The 12 T cell receptor beta chains listed next were all sequenced from one sample in a study of beta chain features in type 1 diabetes. General observations from the study: Significant though moderate, a shortening of TCRB CDR3s appeared in all four CD4+ subsets of Type 1 diabetes patients.

These receptors are not linked to any known antigen. As every portion of the isolated RNA was reverse transcribed, the sequencing read expressed TCRB transcripts. The protocol was immunoSEQ multiplex PCR, while the TCRdb copy is restricted to in-frame clones and leaves out a portion. The sample has 20,000 to 25,000 clones, about three fifths seen once; the top ten hold 0.37%. The sequencing sample was made of stem cell memory CD4+ T cells from blood. Receptors originate from a man younger than 35 with type 1 diabetes.

V gene TRBV5-1 combines with J gene TRBJ1-1; 7 nucleotides match TRBD1. The CDR3 is made up of 19 amino acids. CDR1 is SGHRS and CDR2 is YFSETQ in the germline V gene. After removal of 4 bases from V and 1 base from J, the junction contained 19 bases not matched to a gene. The chain's CDR3 is CASSPGQTPVQHTNTEAFF. The DNA of the CDR3 is TGCGCCAGCAGCCCGGGACAGACTCCGGTCCAACACACGAACACTGAAGCTTTCTTT.

The chain uses TRBV10-3 and TRBJ1-1, with D tentatively TRBD1 (5 bases). Trimming stripped 9 bases from V and 3 bases from J, with 14 bases between. Germline V gene sequence: CDR1 ENHRY, CDR2 SYGVKD. The CDR3 runs 13 residues. CDR3 in DNA: TGTGCCATGAAAGGTCAAGGGGACACTGAAGCTTTCTTT. Translating gives CAMKGQGDTEAFF.

The rearrangement links TRBV28 to TRBJ2-6; 9 bases match TRBD1. CDR3 size: 18 residues. Germline V gives CDR1 MDHEN, CDR2 SYDVKM. V lost 4 bases, J lost 0 bases, and 7 bases stayed unmatched. In nucleotides, the CDR3 is TGTGCCAGCAGTTCCTCCCGGGACAGGGACTCTGGGGCCAACGTCCTGACTTTC. This translates into CASSSSRDRDSGANVLTF.

The J gene is TRBJ2-1, the V gene TRBV5-4; 12 bases are a match to TRBD2. CDR3 length: 17 residues. The V segment lost 2 bases and the J segment 4 bases; nucleotides outside the gene matches: 7. Germline values: CDR1 SGHNT, CDR2 YYREEE (reference sequence). The DNA of the CDR3 is TGTGCCAGCAGCTTATCTAGCGGGGGGGTGATTTACAATGAGCAGTTCTTC. Residues: CASSLSSGGVIYNEQFF.

The chain carries TRBV11-2 and TRBJ1-3; D gene unclear. Germline-derived CDR1 and CDR2 are SGHAT and FQNNGV. The CDR3 length is 14 residues. The V end lost 3 bases, the J end lost 1 base, and 7 bases lay between the germline ends. The CDR3 region is CASSLDYSGNTIYF. CDR3 nucleotides: TGTGCCAGCAGCTTGGACTATTCTGGAAACACCATATATTTT.

The V gene is TRBV11-2, the J gene TRBJ2-7; D might be TRBD2 (6 bases). Trimming cost V 5 bases and J 3 bases, with 17 bases left between them. Germline V CDR1 and CDR2: SGHAT, FQNNGV. This CDR3 comprises 15 residues. The chain's CDR3 is CASSPGTGVIYEQYF. The CDR3 DNA follows: TGTGCCAGCAGCCCAGGCACGGGAGTTATCTACGAGCAGTACTTC.

This clone was seen just once. The genes are TRBV27 and TRBJ1-4, with 10 bases aligning to TRBD1. Per the germline V gene, CDR1 is MNHEY and CDR2 is SMNVEV (reference sequence). V trimming: 4 bases; J trimming: 0 bases; junction bases outside the gene matches: 8. This CDR3 contains 18 residues. This CDR3 is CASSSTGGIYATNEKLFF. DNA for the CDR3: TGTGCCAGCAGTTCGACAGGGGGCATCTACGCAACTAATGAAAAACTGTTTTTT.

This clone was seen a few times. The chain couples TRBV7-2 to TRBJ1-1; TRBD1 might be the D (5 bases). V lost 4 bases to trimming and J lost 8 bases, with 11 bases between them. Per germline, CDR1 SGHTA and CDR2 FQGNSA. There are 12 residues in the CDR3. The CDR3 spells CASSSRNREAFF. Here the CDR3 DNA reads TGTGCCAGCAGCTCCAGGAACAGGGAAGCTTTCTTT.

The chain is built from TRBV30 and TRBJ2-7; a weak D match, TRBD1 (5 bases). V lost 0 bases, J lost 2 bases, and 11 bases lay in between. Germline values: CDR1 GTSNPN, CDR2 SVGIG (reference sequence). CDR3 length: 14 amino acids. CDR3 coding DNA: TGTGCCTGGAGTGTATGGGGCTCTACCTACGAGCAGTACTTC. Its protein product is CAWSVWGSTYEQYF.

This clone was picked up one time. This chain uses TRBV18 with TRBJ2-7, with TRBD1 matching over 7 bases. The CDR3 extends over 14 amino acids. Unmatched junction bases numbered 4, after V lost 2 bases and J lost 3 bases. The germline CDR1 and CDR2 sequences are KGHSH and LQKENI. CDR3 DNA sequence: TGTGCCAGCTCACCAGGGACAGTTGGCTACGAGCAGTACTTC. It codes for CASSPGTVGYEQYF.

This chain joins TRBV4-3 and TRBJ1-2; 8 bases are a match to TRBD1. Germline V gives CDR1 LGHNA, CDR2 YSLEER. V shed 6 bases, J shed 4 bases, and the junction held 7 bases outside the gene matches. The CDR3 spans 14 residues. Here the CDR3 reads CASRNQGQVYGYTF. Written as DNA, the CDR3 is TGCGCCAGCAGGAACCAGGGACAGGTCTATGGCTACACCTTC.

The gene calls are TRBV7-8 and TRBJ2-5, with D unresolved. The DNA end is a closer match to TRBJ2-7, so the J assignment may be wrong. CDR1 is SGHVS and CDR2 is FQNEAQ in the germline V gene. The CDR3 contains 16 residues. Here the CDR3 DNA reads TGTGCCAGCAGCTTAAATCACGAGATATACTCCTACGAGCAGTACTTC. It codes for CASSLNHEIYSYEQYF.